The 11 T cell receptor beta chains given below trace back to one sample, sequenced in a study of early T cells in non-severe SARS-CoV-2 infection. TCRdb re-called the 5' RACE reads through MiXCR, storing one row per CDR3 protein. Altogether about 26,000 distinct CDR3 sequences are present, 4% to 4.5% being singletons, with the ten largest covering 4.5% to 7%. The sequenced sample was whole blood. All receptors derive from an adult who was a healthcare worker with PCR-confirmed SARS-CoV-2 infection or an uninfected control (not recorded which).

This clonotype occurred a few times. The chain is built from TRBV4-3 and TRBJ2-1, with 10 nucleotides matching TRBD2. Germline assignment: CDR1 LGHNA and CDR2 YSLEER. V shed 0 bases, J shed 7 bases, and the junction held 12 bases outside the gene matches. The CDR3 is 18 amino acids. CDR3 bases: TGCGCCAGCAGCCAAGATCTTGGGCTAGCGGGGGTGATAAATGAGCAGTTCTTC. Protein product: CASSQDLGLAGVINEQFF.

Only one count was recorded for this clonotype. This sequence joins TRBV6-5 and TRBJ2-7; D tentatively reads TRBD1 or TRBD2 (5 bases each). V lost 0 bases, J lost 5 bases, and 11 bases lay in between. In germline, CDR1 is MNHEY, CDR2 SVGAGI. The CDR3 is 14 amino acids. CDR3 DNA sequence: TGTGCCAGCAGTTACTCCGAGGGGTTCCACGAGCAGTACTTC. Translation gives CASSYSEGFHEQYF.

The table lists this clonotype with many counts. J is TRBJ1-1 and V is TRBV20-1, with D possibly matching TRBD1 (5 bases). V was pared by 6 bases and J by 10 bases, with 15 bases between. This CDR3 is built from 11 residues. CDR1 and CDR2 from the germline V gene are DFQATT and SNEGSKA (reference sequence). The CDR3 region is CSAAARTRAFF. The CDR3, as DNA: TGCAGTGCCGCCGCTAGGACACGAGCTTTCTTT.

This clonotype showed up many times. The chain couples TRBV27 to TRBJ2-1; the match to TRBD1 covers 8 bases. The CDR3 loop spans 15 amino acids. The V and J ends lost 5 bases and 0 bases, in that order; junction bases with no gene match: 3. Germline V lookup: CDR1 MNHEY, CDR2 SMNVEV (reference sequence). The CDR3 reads CASSAGQGSYNEQFF. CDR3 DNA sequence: TGTGCCAGCAGTGCCGGACAGGGCTCCTACAATGAGCAGTTCTTC.

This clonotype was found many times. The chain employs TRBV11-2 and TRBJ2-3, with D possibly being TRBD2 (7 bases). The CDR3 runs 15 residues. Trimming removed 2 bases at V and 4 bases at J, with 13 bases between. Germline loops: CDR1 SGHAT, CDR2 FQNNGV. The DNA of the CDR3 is TGTGCCAGCAGCTTATTCCGGGGGGCCGCAGATACGCAGTATTTT. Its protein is CASSLFRGAADTQYF.

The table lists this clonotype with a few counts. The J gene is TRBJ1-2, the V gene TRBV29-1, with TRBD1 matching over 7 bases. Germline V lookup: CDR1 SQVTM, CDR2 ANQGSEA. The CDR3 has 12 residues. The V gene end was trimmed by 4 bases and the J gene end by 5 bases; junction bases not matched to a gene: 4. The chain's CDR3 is CSVVTGQYGYTF. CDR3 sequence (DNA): TGCAGCGTTGTGACAGGGCAGTATGGCTACACCTTC.

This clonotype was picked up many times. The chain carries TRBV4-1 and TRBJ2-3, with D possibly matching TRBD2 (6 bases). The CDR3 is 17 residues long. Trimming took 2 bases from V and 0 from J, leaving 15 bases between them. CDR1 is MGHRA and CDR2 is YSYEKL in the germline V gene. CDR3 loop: CASSQSLARESTDTQYF. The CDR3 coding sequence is TGCGCCAGCAGCCAAAGCCTAGCGCGGGAAAGCACAGATACGCAGTATTTT.

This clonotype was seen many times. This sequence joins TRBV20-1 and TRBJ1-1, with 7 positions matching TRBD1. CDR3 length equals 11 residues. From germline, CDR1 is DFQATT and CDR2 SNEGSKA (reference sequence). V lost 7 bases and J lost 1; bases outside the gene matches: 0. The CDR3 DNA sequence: TGCAGTGGACAGGGGAACACTGAAGCTTTCTTT. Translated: CSGQGNTEAFF.

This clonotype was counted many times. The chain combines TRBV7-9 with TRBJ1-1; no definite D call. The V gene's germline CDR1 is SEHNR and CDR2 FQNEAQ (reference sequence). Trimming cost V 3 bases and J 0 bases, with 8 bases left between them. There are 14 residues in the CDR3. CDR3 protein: CASSLNQMNTEAFF. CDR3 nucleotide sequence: TGTGCCAGCAGCTTGAACCAGATGAACACTGAAGCTTTCTTT.

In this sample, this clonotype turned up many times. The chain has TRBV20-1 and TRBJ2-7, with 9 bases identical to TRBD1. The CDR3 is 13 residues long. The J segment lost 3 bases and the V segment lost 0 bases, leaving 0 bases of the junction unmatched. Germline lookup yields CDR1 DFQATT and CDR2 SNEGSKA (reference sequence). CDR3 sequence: CSAREGQGYEQYF. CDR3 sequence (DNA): TGCAGTGCTAGAGAGGGACAGGGCTACGAGCAGTACTTC.

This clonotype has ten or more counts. The CDR3 nucleotides are TGTGCCAGCAGGAGAGGTGCCGCACCCCTCCACTTT. Translated: CASRRGAAPLHF. The V call is TRBV6-1, the J call TRBJ1-6; no reliable D call. Germline V gene sequence: CDR1 MNHNS, CDR2 SASEGT. Trimming left V 6 bases short and J 11 bases short, with 11 bases between. There are 12 residues in the CDR3.